The 21 T cell receptor beta chains below all came from one sample that was sequenced in a study of Graves' ophthalmopathy and Graves' hyperthyroidism (dated 2018 in TCRdb). The sequencer was an Illumina HiSeq 2000. For repertoire sequencing, TCR beta CDR3 regions were amplified from RNA transcripts. The first round was an RT-PCR using HTBI primers with the Qiagen OneStep RT-PCR kit, and this first round was followed by a second-round multiplex PCR, then size selection and purification. TCRdb reprocessed the public reads (quality trimming at Q25 with fastp, clone calling with MiXCR) and kept in-frame beta chains. Each record represents a unique CDR3 protein, reported with the most common genes and DNA among its rows. For this sample there are 650,000 to 800,000 distinct CDR3 sequences; about 41% appear just once. About 3.3% of the sample comes from the top ten. The sequencing input was peripheral blood. The source of these receptors is an adult man with Graves' ophthalmopathy.

This clonotype was observed at least ten times. The rearrangement joins TRBV6-1 to TRBJ2-5; D unresolved. The germline V and J ends were trimmed by 8 bases and 3 bases, with 4 bases remaining between them. The CDR3 is 10 amino acids. The V gene's germline CDR1 is MNHNS and CDR2 SASEGT. CDR3 sequence (DNA): TGTGCCAGCGCGGAAGAGACCCAGTACTTC. This translates into CASAEETQYF.

The chain has TRBV5-1 and TRBJ2-5, with 9 bases aligning to TRBD2. This CDR3 has 15 residues. Germline V gene sequence: CDR1 SGHRS, CDR2 YFSETQ. V lost 4 bases, J lost 5 bases, and 9 bases stayed unmatched. The CDR3 DNA reads as TGCGCCAGCAGCAGTGTGCGGGAGGGCATGGAGACCCAGTACTTC. This gives the protein CASSSVREGMETQYF.

This clonotype was seen repeatedly, ten times or more. This chain connects TRBV19 to TRBJ1-1; D perhaps matches TRBD1 (6 bases). CDR3 length equals 14 residues. The ends were cut back, 2 bases at V and 2 bases at J, with 9 bases in the middle. Germline V gene sequence: CDR1 LNHDA, CDR2 SQIVND (reference sequence). CDR3 sequence (DNA): TGTGCCAGTAGTATAACGGACAGCAACACTGAAGCTTTCTTT. Encoded protein: CASSITDSNTEAFF.

J is TRBJ2-3 and V is TRBV10-3, with D possibly matching TRBD2 (5 bases). Germline CDR1 and CDR2: ENHRY and SYGVKD. The V and J ends lost 8 bases and 0 bases respectively, with 9 bases between them. The length of the CDR3 is 13 residues. CDR3 loop: CAIERTSTDTQYF. Here the CDR3 DNA reads TGTGCCATCGAGCGGACTAGCACAGATACGCAGTATTTT.

This clonotype has just a few counts. The chain has TRBV9 and TRBJ1-5; D not resolved. Germline loops: CDR1 SGDLS, CDR2 YYNGEE. The V end was cut by 4 bases, the J end by 6 bases, with 17 bases between. The CDR3 sequence is 15 residues long. DNA for the CDR3: TGTGCCAGCAGCCAAGGAGCACCGTGGGCTCAGCCCCAGCATTTT. Amino acids: CASSQGAPWAQPQHF.

CDR3 amino acids: CASSGQGRSYTF. CDR3 nucleotides: TGTGCCAGTAGTGGACAGGGTCGGAGCTACACCTTC. The chain has TRBV19 and TRBJ1-2; 8 positions match TRBD1. Germline-derived CDR1 and CDR2 are LNHDA and SQIVND (reference sequence). The length of the CDR3 is 12 residues. V shed 5 bases and J 9 bases; nucleotides not matched to a gene: 5.

Concerning this clonotype itself: Possible read error: a much larger clone is one base away. The conserved phenylalanine or tryptophan is not found at the CDR3 terminus, so this likely reflects a read error. V usage is TRBV6-2 or TRBV6-3 and J usage is TRBJ1-1; D gene uncertain. Trimming left V 5 bases short and J 2 bases short, with 12 bases between. There are 14 residues in the CDR3. Germline V gene sequence: CDR1 MNHEY, CDR2 SVGEGT. The CDR3 nucleotides read TGTGCCAGCAGTGAGTGGGTGTCTAACACTGAAGCTTTCCTT. This encodes CASSEWVSNTEAFL.

The DNA for the CDR3 is TGTGCCTGGAGTCAGGGGCTCGCCTATAATTCACCCCTCCACTTT. This translates into CAWSQGLAYNSPLHF. V and J are TRBV30 and TRBJ1-6; D may be TRBD1 (6 bases). CDR3 length equals 15 residues. V lost 2 bases, J lost 2 bases, and 10 bases lay in between. Germline values: CDR1 GTSNPN, CDR2 SVGIG (reference sequence). Supplemented by reference TRBV30 and TRBJ1-6, the full variable domain reads SQTIHQWPATLVQPVGSPLSLECTVEGTSNPNLYWYRQAAGRGLQLLFYSVGIGQISSEVPQNLSASRPQDRQFILSSKKLLLSDSGFYLCAWSQGLAYNSPLHFGNGTRLTVT.

This clonotype was detected many times. The V gene is TRBV15, the J gene TRBJ2-2; 7 bases align to TRBD1. Germline assignment: CDR1 LNHNV and CDR2 YYDKDF (reference sequence). The CDR3 is 17 amino acids. Germline trimming cut 0 bases from V and 8 bases from J; bases unmatched to any gene: 12. The CDR3 DNA sequence: TGTGCCACCAGCAGAGACCCTATAGGGGGCGTTAAAGGGGAGCTGTTTTTT. This encodes CATSRDPIGGVKGELFF.

This clonotype was recorded many times. The rearrangement joins TRBV7-6 to TRBJ1-4; 9 bases line up with TRBD1. The CDR3 loop spans 14 amino acids. The V segment lost 5 bases and the J segment 8 bases; nucleotides outside the gene matches: 6. CDR1 and CDR2 (germline): SGHVS, FNYEAQ. The CDR3 region is CASSPGQGPEKLFF. CDR3 in DNA: TGTGCCAGCAGCCCGGGACAGGGCCCCGAAAAACTGTTTTTT.

Concerning this clonotype itself: A junction boundary mismatches the germline segment, possibly from a read error. The rearrangement joins TRBV7-9 to TRBJ2-6; D gene uncertain. Germline loops: CDR1 SEHNR, CDR2 FQNEAQ (reference sequence). There are 16 residues in the CDR3. The CDR3 nucleotides read TGTGCCAGCAGCCCCACTAAGGAACCTGGGGACAACGTCCTGACTTTC. Protein: CASSPTKEPGDNVLTF.

As for this clonotype: The junction and the germline gene differ at one end; a read error may be behind it. This sequence joins TRBV11-3 and TRBJ2-2; TRBD1 matches 11 bases. The CDR3 runs to 15 residues. The germline V gene has CDR1 SGHNT and CDR2 YENEEA. The CDR3 nucleotides are TGTGCCAGCAGCCTCCGGGACAGGGGGACCGGGAAGCTGTTTTTT. The encoded protein is CASSLRDRGTGKLFF.

This clonotype appeared once. The chain employs TRBV12-3 or TRBV12-4 and TRBJ1-4; D not resolved. The CDR3 loop spans 14 amino acids. Trimming stripped 7 bases from V and 0 bases from J, with 9 bases between. CDR3 coding DNA: TGTGCCAGCACGACCCTTGCAACTAATGAAAAACTGTTTTTT. Translation: CASTTLATNEKLFF.

The chain joins TRBV19 to TRBJ1-2; 9 positions agree with TRBD1. V was clipped by 3 bases and J by 6 bases; unmatched bases: 8. Germline CDR1 reads LNHDA; CDR2 reads SQIVND (reference sequence). The CDR3 runs 15 residues. CDR3 coding DNA: TGTGCCAGTAGTATGGACAGGGGAGCGGGACATGGCTACACCTTC. Protein sequence: CASSMDRGAGHGYTF.

Of note for this clonotype: An end of the junction differs from the germline gene, which may be a read error. The chain has TRBV10-3 and TRBJ1-2; 9 nucleotides align to TRBD1. The CDR3 extends over 16 amino acids. Per the germline V gene, CDR1 is ENHRY and CDR2 is SYGVKD. Written as DNA, the CDR3 is TGTGCCAGCAGTTACATCCGGACAGGGGCGGACTATGGCTACACCTTC. Translating gives CASSYIRTGADYGYTF.

On this clonotype: Possible read error: a much larger clone is one base away. No conserved phenylalanine or tryptophan is present at the end of the CDR3, so a read error is the likely explanation. J is TRBJ1-5 and V is TRBV2, with 8 bases that match TRBD1. The CDR3 runs to 15 residues. Germline-derived CDR1 and CDR2 are SNHLY and FYNNEI. The CDR3 region is CASSGGDRGNQPQHS. The CDR3 DNA reads as TGTGCCAGCAGTGGTGGAGACAGGGGCAACCAGCCCCAGCATTCT.

This clonotype was counted once. Being one base from a much bigger clone, this may be a read error. This sequence joins TRBV7-9 and TRBJ2-5; no definite D call. V lost 4 bases to trimming and J lost 1 base, with 10 bases between them. The CDR3 contains 14 residues. Germline V lookup: CDR1 SEHNR, CDR2 FQNEAQ (reference sequence). CDR3 in amino acids: CASSSGHAQETQYF. Here the CDR3 DNA reads TGTGCCAGCAGCTCCGGCCACGCCCAAGAGACCCAGTACTTC.

This clonotype was picked up many times. The V call is TRBV29-1, the J call TRBJ2-5, with D possibly TRBD1 on 5 matching bases. Looked up from germline, CDR1 is SQVTM and CDR2 is ANQGSEA. V dropped 7 bases and J dropped 1 base, with 16 bases sitting between them. The CDR3 sequence is 14 residues long. CDR3 residues: CSATAAGAQETQYF. The CDR3 region has the DNA TGCAGCGCGACGGCCGCTGGGGCCCAAGAGACCCAGTACTTC.

Only a few counts were recorded for this clonotype. This chain uses TRBV10-3 with TRBJ2-3; maybe TRBD2 (5 bases). The CDR3 runs 13 residues. Deletions cut 0 bases from V and 6 bases from J, with 7 bases between. Germline lookup yields CDR1 ENHRY and CDR2 SYGVKD. The CDR3 bases are TGTGCCATCAGTGAGTCAGCGGACGATACGCAGTATTTT. This gives the protein CAISESADDTQYF.

This clonotype was seen just once. The gene calls are TRBV5-1 and TRBJ1-1; D not resolved. The germline V gene encodes CDR1 SGHRS and CDR2 YFSETQ. The CDR3 is 14 residues long. V was shortened by 0 bases and J by 4 bases, with 10 bases between the two germline ends. The CDR3 sequence: CASSLGQIGTEAFF. The CDR3 DNA follows: TGCGCCAGCAGCTTGGGACAAATTGGCACTGAAGCTTTCTTT.

The chain uses TRBV10-3 and TRBJ1-3, with 7 bases that match TRBD1. In germline, CDR1 is ENHRY, CDR2 SYGVKD. Trimming removed 2 bases from V and 8 bases from J; junction bases left unmatched: 9. This CDR3 has 15 amino acids. CDR3 sequence: CAISEEGAEGYTIYF. CDR3 DNA: TGTGCCATCAGTGAGGAGGGGGCCGAGGGCTACACCATATATTTT.